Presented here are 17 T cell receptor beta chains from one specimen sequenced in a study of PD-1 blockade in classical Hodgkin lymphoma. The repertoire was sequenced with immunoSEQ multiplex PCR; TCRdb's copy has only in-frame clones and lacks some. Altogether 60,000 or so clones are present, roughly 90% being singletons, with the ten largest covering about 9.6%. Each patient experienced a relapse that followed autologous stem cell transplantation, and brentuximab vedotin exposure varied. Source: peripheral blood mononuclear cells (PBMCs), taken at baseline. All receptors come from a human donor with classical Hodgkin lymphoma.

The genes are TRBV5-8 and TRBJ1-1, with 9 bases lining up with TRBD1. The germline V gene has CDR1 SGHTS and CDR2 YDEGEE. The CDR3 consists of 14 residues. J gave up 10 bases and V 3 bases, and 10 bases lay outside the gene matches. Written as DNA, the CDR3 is TGTGCCAGCAGCTCCGCCGGGACAGGGTTTTTAGCTTTCTTT. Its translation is CASSSAGTGFLAFF.

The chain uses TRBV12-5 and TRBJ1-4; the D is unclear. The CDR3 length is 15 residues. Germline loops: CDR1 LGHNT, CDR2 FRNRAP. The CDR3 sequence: CGRRPEPGTNEKLFF. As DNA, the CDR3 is TGTGGGCGGCGGCCAGAACCCGGAACTAATGAAAAACTGTTTTTT. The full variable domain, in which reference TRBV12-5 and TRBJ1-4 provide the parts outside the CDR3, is DARVTQTPRHKVTEMGQEVTMRCQPILGHNTVFWYRQTMMQGLELLAYFRNRAPLDDSGMPKDRFSAEMPDATLATLKIQPSEPRDSAVYFCGRRPEPGTNEKLFFGSGTQLSVL.

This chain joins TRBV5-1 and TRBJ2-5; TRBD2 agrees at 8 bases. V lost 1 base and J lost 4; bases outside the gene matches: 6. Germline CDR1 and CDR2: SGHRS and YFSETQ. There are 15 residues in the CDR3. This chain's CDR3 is CASSLTGGFLETQYF. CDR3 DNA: TGCGCCAGCAGCTTGACGGGGGGGTTCTTAGAGACCCAGTACTTC.

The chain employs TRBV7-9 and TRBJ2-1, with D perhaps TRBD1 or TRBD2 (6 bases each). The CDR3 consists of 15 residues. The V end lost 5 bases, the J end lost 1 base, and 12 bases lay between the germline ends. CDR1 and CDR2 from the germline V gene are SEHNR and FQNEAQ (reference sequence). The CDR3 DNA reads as TGTGCCAGCAGCCCCAGAGGGGGGTCCTACAATGAGCAGTTCTTC. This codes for CASSPRGGSYNEQFF. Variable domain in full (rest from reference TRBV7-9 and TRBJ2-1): DTGVSQNPRHKITKRGQNVTFRCDPISEHNRLYWYRQTLGQGPEFLTYFQNEAQLEKSRLLSDRFSAERPKGSFSTLEIQRTEQGDSAMYLCASSPRGGSYNEQFFGPGTRLTVL.

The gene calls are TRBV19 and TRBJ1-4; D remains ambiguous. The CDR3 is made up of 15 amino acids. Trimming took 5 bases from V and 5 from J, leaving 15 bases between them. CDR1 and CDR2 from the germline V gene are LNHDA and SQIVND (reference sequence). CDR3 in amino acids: CASSPRVRPNEKLFF. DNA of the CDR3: TGTGCCAGTAGTCCTAGAGTCCGTCCCAATGAAAAACTGTTTTTT.

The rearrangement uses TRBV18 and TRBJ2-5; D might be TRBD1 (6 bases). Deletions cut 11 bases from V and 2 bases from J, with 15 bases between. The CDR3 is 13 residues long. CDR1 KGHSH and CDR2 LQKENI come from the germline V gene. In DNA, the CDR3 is TGTGCCGGCCGATCAGGGGTTCAAGAGACCCAGTACTTC. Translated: CAGRSGVQETQYF.

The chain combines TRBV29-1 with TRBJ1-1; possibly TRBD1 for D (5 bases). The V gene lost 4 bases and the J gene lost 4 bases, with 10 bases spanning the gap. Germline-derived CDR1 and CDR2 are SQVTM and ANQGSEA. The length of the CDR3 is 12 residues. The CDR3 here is CSVVRAGTEAFF. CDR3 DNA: TGCAGCGTTGTCAGGGCCGGCACTGAAGCTTTCTTT.

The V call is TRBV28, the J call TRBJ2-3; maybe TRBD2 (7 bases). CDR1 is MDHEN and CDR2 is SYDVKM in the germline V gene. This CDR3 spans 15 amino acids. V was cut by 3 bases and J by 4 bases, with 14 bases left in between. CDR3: CASSLRAGASDTQYF. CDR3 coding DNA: TGTGCCAGCAGTTTGAGGGCGGGGGCCTCAGATACGCAGTATTTT.

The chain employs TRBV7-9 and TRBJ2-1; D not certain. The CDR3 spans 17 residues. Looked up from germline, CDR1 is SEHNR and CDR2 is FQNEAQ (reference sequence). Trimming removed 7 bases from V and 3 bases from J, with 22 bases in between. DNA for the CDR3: TGTGCCAGCAACTCCAGGAGCCTCTTTGCGGACTACAATGAGCAGTTCTTC. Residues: CASNSRSLFADYNEQFF.

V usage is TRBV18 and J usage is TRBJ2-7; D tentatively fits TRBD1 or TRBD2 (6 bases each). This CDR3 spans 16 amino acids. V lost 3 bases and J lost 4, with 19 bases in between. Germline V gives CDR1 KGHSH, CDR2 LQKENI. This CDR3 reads CASSPPPGGLSYEQYF. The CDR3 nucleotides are TGTGCCAGCTCACCTCCCCCCGGGGGCCTCTCATACGAGCAGTACTTC.

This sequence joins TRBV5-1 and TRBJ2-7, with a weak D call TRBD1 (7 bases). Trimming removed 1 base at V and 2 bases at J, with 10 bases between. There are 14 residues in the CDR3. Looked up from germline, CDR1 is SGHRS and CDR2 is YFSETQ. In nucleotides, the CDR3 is TGCGCCAGCAGCTTGTCCAGGGGGGCCTACGAGCAGTACTTC. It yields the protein CASSLSRGAYEQYF.

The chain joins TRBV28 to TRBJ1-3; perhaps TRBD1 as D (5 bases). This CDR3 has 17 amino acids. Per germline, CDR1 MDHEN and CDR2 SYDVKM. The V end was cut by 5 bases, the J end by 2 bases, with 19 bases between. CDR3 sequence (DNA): TGTGCCAGCAGTCTACTACCAAAAAGACAGACTGGAAACACCATATATTTT. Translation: CASSLLPKRQTGNTIYF.

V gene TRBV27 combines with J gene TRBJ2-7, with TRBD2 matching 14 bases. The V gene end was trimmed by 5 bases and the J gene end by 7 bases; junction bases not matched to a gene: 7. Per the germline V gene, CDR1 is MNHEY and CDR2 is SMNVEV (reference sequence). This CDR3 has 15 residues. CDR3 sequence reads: CASSPTSGGAKEQYF. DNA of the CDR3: TGTGCCAGCAGTCCGACTAGCGGGGGGGCGAAAGAGCAGTACTTC.

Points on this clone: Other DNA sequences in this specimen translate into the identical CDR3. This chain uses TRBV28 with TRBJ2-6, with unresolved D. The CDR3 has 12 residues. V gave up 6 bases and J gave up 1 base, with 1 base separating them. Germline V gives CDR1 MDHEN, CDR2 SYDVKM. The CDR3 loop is CASRSGANVLTF. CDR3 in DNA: TGTGCCAGCAGGTCTGGGGCCAACGTCCTGACTTTC.

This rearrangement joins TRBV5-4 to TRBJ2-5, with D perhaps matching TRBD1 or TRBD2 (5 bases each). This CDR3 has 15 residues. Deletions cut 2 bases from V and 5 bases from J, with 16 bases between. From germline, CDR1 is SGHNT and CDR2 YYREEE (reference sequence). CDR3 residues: CASSFMGDPGETQYF. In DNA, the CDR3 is TGTGCCAGCAGCTTCATGGGGGACCCCGGGGAGACCCAGTACTTC.

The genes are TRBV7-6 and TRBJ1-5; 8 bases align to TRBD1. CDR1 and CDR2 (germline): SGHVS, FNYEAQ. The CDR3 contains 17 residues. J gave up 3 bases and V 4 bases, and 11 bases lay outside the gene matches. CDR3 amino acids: CASSSDAGTGLNQPQHF. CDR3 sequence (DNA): TGTGCCAGCAGCTCAGATGCCGGGACAGGTCTCAATCAGCCCCAGCATTTT.

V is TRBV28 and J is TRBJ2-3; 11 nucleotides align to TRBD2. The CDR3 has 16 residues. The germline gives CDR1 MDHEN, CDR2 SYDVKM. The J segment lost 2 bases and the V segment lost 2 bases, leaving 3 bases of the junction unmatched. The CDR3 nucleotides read TGTGCCAGCAGTTTACAGACTAGCGGGACCACAGATACGCAGTATTTT. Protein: CASSLQTSGTTDTQYF. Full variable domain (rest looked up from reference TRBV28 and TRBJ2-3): DVKVTQSSRYLVKRTGEKVFLECVQDMDHENMFWYRQDPGLGLRLIYFSYDVKMKEKGDIPEGYSVSREKKERFSLILESASTNQTSMYLCASSLQTSGTTDTQYFGPGTRLTVL.